The 18 T cell receptor beta chains in this list originate from one sample, sequenced in a study of blood T cells in healthy people across ages. Primers used in a second PCR of about 7 to 12 cycles were a sample-barcoded 5' primer and a J-beta primer mix. In TCRdb, the 5' RACE reads were re-called with MiXCR into one record per CDR3 protein. The profile covers fewer than 1 million distinct CDR3 sequences, with approximately 48% appearing a single time and around 21% taken by the ten largest. The sequenced material came from blood. The origin of the receptors is a man aged 60 to 75 in good health.

The CDR3 region is CASSRRDGFYGYTF. The CDR3 DNA reads as TGTGCCAGCAGCCGCCGGGACGGATTCTATGGCTACACCTTC. The chain links TRBV7-9 to TRBJ1-2, with a weak D call TRBD1 (5 bases). The germline V and J ends were trimmed by 5 bases and 4 bases, with 14 bases remaining between them. Looked up from germline, CDR1 is SEHNR and CDR2 is FQNEAQ (reference sequence). The CDR3 is 14 residues long.

This clonotype appeared many times. The V gene is TRBV6-5, the J gene TRBJ2-7, with no clear D. Deletions cut 6 bases from V and 0 bases from J, with 9 bases between. The CDR3 is made up of 13 amino acids. Germline V gene data show CDR1 as MNHEY and CDR2 as SVGAGI. CDR3 sequence (DNA): TGTGCCAGCAGCCGGAAAAGCTCCTACGAGCAGTACTTC. Translation: CASSRKSSYEQYF.

The chain links TRBV5-1 to TRBJ1-1, with D hard to call. CDR1 and CDR2 (germline): SGHRS, YFSETQ. V was shortened by 4 bases and J by 5 bases, with 21 bases between the two germline ends. The CDR3 has 16 amino acids. The CDR3 DNA reads as TGCGCCAGCAGCCAAAGATCTGAGTCCCCGGGGACTGAAGCTTTCTTT. Amino acids: CASSQRSESPGTEAFF.

This clonotype was recorded a few times. In DNA, the CDR3 is TGTGCCAGCAGCGCTCTAGCGGGGGGACAGCAGTTCTTC. As protein: CASSALAGGQQFF. The rearrangement uses TRBV12-3 or TRBV12-4 and TRBJ2-1; 11 bases fit TRBD2. Trimming took 6 bases from V and 11 from J; bases not matched to a gene: 6. The CDR3 totals 13 residues.

This clonotype was recorded a few times. The rearrangement uses TRBV11-2 and TRBJ2-3; no definite D call. The ends were cut back, 5 bases at V and 0 bases at J, with 12 bases in the middle. This CDR3 spans 15 amino acids. The germline V gene has CDR1 SGHAT and CDR2 FQNNGV. In nucleotides, the CDR3 is TGTGCCAGCAGCGGAGAAGGAGCTAGCACAGATACGCAGTATTTT. Its translation: CASSGEGASTDTQYF.

The chain joins TRBV6-5 to TRBJ1-2, with 10 positions matching TRBD1. With V trimmed by 4 bases and J by 9 bases, 5 bases remained unmatched. This CDR3 contains 13 residues. Per germline, CDR1 MNHEY and CDR2 SVGAGI. The CDR3 is CASSWGTGESYTF. In DNA, the CDR3 is TGTGCCAGCAGTTGGGGGACAGGGGAGAGCTACACCTTC.

The chain employs TRBV20-1 and TRBJ2-1; D call uncertain. The germline V gene encodes CDR1 DFQATT and CDR2 SNEGSKA (reference sequence). V was clipped by 6 bases and J by 4 bases, with 10 bases between them. This CDR3 is built from 12 residues. The chain's CDR3 is CSAALTYNEQFF. CDR3 DNA: TGCAGTGCCGCCCTTACTTACAATGAGCAGTTCTTC.

V gene TRBV6-2 or TRBV6-3 combines with J gene TRBJ1-5, with 7 bases matching TRBD1. With V trimmed by 6 bases and J by 0 bases, 11 bases remained unmatched. The V gene's germline CDR1 is MNHEY and CDR2 SVGEGT. The CDR3 length is 17 residues. CDR3 bases: TGTGCCAGCAGAGAGTTCGGACAGGCCCATAGCAATCAGCCCCAGCATTTT. Protein product: CASREFGQAHSNQPQHF.

The chain combines TRBV20-1 with TRBJ2-7; 9 bases are shared with TRBD1. Losses at the gene ends were 5 bases for V and 2 bases for J; bases not matched to a gene: 10. CDR1 and CDR2 (germline): DFQATT, SNEGSKA (reference sequence). CDR3 length: 15 residues. The CDR3 sequence is CSAEPRDRVTYEQYF. CDR3 DNA: TGCAGTGCTGAACCCCGGGACAGGGTAACCTACGAGCAGTACTTC.

The chain uses TRBV5-5 and TRBJ1-1; D is perhaps TRBD1 (5 bases). The CDR3 has 15 residues. Germline V gene data show CDR1 as SGHKS and CDR2 as YYEKEE (reference sequence). Between the trimmed V and J ends, which lost 4 bases and 0 bases, there was a span of 13 bases. The CDR3, as DNA: TGTGCCAGCAGCCACTCCGGGACGGTGAACACTGAAGCTTTCTTT. Protein: CASSHSGTVNTEAFF. The whole variable domain, remainder taken from reference TRBV5-5 and TRBJ1-1, is DAGVTQSPTHLIKTRGQQVTLRCSPISGHKSVSWYQQVLGQGPQFIFQYYEKEERGRGNFPDRFSARQFPNYSSELNVNALLLGDSALYLCASSHSGTVNTEAFFGQGTRLTVV.

This clonotype was seen only a few times. The gene calls are TRBV4-3 and TRBJ2-5; a weak D match, TRBD2 (6 bases). CDR3 size: 15 residues. Trimming removed 0 bases from V and 5 bases from J, with 13 bases in between. CDR1 is LGHNA and CDR2 is YSLEER in the germline V gene. The CDR3 loop reads CASSQDSGHGETQYF. CDR3 in DNA: TGCGCCAGCAGCCAAGATAGCGGCCACGGGGAGACCCAGTACTTC.

The chain joins TRBV7-9 to TRBJ2-4; D remains ambiguous. The closer fit of TRBJ2-7 to the DNA end suggests the J call may be wrong. The CDR3 is 13 amino acids. From germline, CDR1 is SEHNR and CDR2 FQNEAQ (reference sequence). CDR3 region: CASSTNPSYEQYF. CDR3 nucleotides: TGTGCCAGCAGCACCAACCCTAGCTACGAGCAGTACTTC.

The rearrangement uses TRBV10-3 and TRBJ2-7; D uncertain. V lost 10 bases, J lost 6 bases, and 13 bases lay in between. Germline lookup yields CDR1 ENHRY and CDR2 SYGVKD. The CDR3 runs 11 residues. The CDR3 sequence: CASSRSGEQYF. CDR3 nucleotides: TGTGCCAGCAGCCGGTCGGGCGAGCAGTACTTC.

The V and J genes are TRBV11-3 and TRBJ2-7; unclear D gene. The J call is uncertain, as TRBJ2-5 better fits the DNA end. Germline V gene lookup returns CDR1 SGHNT and CDR2 YENEEA. The CDR3 sequence is 14 residues long. The CDR3 loop is CASSLFANRETQYF. DNA of the CDR3: TGTGCCAGCAGCTTATTTGCAAACCGGGAGACCCAGTACTTC.

The V call is TRBV29-1, the J call TRBJ1-2; D is possibly TRBD1 (6 bases). The CDR3 has 14 amino acids. The germline CDR1 and CDR2 sequences are SQVTM and ANQGSEA. V dropped 0 bases and J dropped 3 bases, with 11 bases sitting between them. CDR3 residues: CSVEDRQGYYGYTF. As DNA, the CDR3 is TGCAGCGTTGAAGATCGGCAGGGGTACTATGGCTACACCTTC.

This clonotype was observed a few times. V gene TRBV4-3 combines with J gene TRBJ1-6; possibly TRBD1 for D (5 bases). Trimming shortened V by 7 bases and J by 7 bases, and 17 bases separated the two germline ends. CDR1 and CDR2 from the germline V gene are LGHNA and YSLEER. The CDR3 is made up of 15 amino acids. CDR3 protein: CASTRESGRNSPLHF. Here the CDR3 DNA reads TGCGCCAGCACCAGGGAATCAGGTCGGAATTCACCCCTCCACTTT.

Only a few counts were recorded for this clonotype. The J gene is TRBJ2-5, the V gene TRBV5-8, with 7 bases that match TRBD1. Germline values: CDR1 SGHTS, CDR2 YDEGEE. Germline trimming cut 2 bases from V and 2 bases from J; bases unmatched to any gene: 12. The CDR3 has 17 residues. CDR3 DNA sequence: TGTGCCAGCAGCTTTTCCATGCAGACAGGGCCACAAGAGACCCAGTACTTC. It codes for CASSFSMQTGPQETQYF.

On this clonotype: A much more abundant neighbour one base away suggests this may be a read error. The chain couples TRBV6-2 or TRBV6-3 to TRBJ1-2, with 8 bases identical to TRBD1. The CDR3 spans 14 residues. From germline, CDR1 is MNHEY and CDR2 SVGEGT. Unmatched junction bases numbered 8, after V lost 5 bases and J lost 6 bases. CDR3 protein: CASSAMDRADGYTF. The CDR3 region has the DNA TGTGCCAGCAGTGCCATGGACAGGGCGGATGGCTACACCTTC.